The 19 T cell receptor beta chains presented below share a single source sample, sequenced in a study of blood T cell repertoires in COVID-19. The repertoire was sequenced with immunoSEQ multiplex PCR; TCRdb's copy has only in-frame clones and lacks some. The profile shows about 250,000 clones, 86% of them singletons. The specimen sequenced was peripheral blood. These receptors all stem from a woman in her sixties or seventies who had recovered from COVID-19.

As to this clone: At one of its ends the junction is not consistent with the germline gene, which may arise from a read error. The chain combines TRBV4-1 with TRBJ2-5, with 11 positions matching TRBD2. The CDR3 is 16 residues long. The germline V gene encodes CDR1 MGHRA and CDR2 YSYEKL. DNA of the CDR3: TGCGCCAGCAGCCAGATGGGACTAGCGGTTCAAGGGACCCAGTACTTC. Protein: CASSQMGLAVQGTQYF.

The J gene is TRBJ2-1, the V gene TRBV6-5; no clear D gene. Trimming cost V 1 base and J 11 bases, with 6 bases left between them. This CDR3 is 11 amino acids long. Germline V lookup: CDR1 MNHEY, CDR2 SVGAGI. The CDR3 DNA is TGTGCCAGCAGTTACTTGGCTCAGCAGTTCTTC. It encodes CASSYLAQQFF.

The rearrangement uses TRBV9 and TRBJ2-1; tentative D call: TRBD1 (6 bases). CDR1 and CDR2 (germline): SGDLS, YYNGEE. Trimming took off 0 bases at V and 0 bases at J, with 10 bases between the two ends. This CDR3 is 16 amino acids long. The CDR3 DNA is TGTGCCAGCAGCGTAGTTGTGGGGGCCTCCTACAATGAGCAGTTCTTC. Protein product: CASSVVVGASYNEQFF. Full variable domain (outside the CDR3, taken from reference TRBV9 and TRBJ2-1): DSGVTQTPKHLITATGQRVTLRCSPRSGDLSVYWYQQSLDQGLQFLIQYYNGEERAKGNILERFSAQQFPDLHSELNLSSLELGDSALYFCASSVVVGASYNEQFFGPGTRLTVL.

The chain carries TRBV5-8 and TRBJ2-5; 9 bases line up with TRBD2. V shed 0 bases, J shed 2 bases, and the junction held 2 bases outside the gene matches. Germline loops: CDR1 SGHTS, CDR2 YDEGEE. There are 15 residues in the CDR3. CDR3 nucleotide sequence: TGTGCCAGCAGCTTGGATGCGGGGGGGCAAGAGACCCAGTACTTC. It specifies CASSLDAGGQETQYF.

This clone was seen just once. The rearrangement links TRBV6-2 or TRBV6-3 to TRBJ1-2; D is undetermined. The CDR3 loop spans 15 amino acids. Germline CDR1 MNHEY, CDR2 SVGEGT. The V end lost 6 bases, the J end lost 1 base, and 15 bases lay between the germline ends. The CDR3 coding sequence is TGTGCCAGCAGCCCATGGAGCAGACTTAACTATGGCTACACCTTC. Its translation is CASSPWSRLNYGYTF.

This rearrangement joins TRBV28 to TRBJ2-7; D unclear. The germline V gene has CDR1 MDHEN and CDR2 SYDVKM. The CDR3 covers 12 residues. With 6 bases removed from V and 3 bases from J, the gap between germline ends came to 9 bases. CDR3 nucleotide sequence: TGTGCCAGCAGGAAGCGCCACTACGAGCAGTACTTC. It is translated as CASRKRHYEQYF. Full variable domain (rest looked up from reference TRBV28 and TRBJ2-7): DVKVTQSSRYLVKRTGEKVFLECVQDMDHENMFWYRQDPGLGLRLIYFSYDVKMKEKGDIPEGYSVSREKKERFSLILESASTNQTSMYLCASRKRHYEQYFGPGTRLTVT.

V usage is TRBV18 and J usage is TRBJ2-7, with 9 bases that match TRBD1. V lost 3 bases, J lost 0 bases, and 9 bases stayed unmatched. Germline CDR1 is KGHSH and CDR2 is LQKENI. The CDR3 runs 17 residues. CDR3 residues: CASSPRGQGRSSYEQYF. The CDR3 nucleotides read TGTGCCAGCTCACCGAGGGGACAGGGAAGGAGCTCCTACGAGCAGTACTTC.

The CDR3 coding sequence is TGTGCCAGCAGCCCCACTGCGAGGGGGCATGGGGGAGATACGCAGTATTTT. It encodes CASSPTARGHGGDTQYF. V and J are TRBV7-3 and TRBJ2-3, with TRBD1 identical over 7 bases. This CDR3 comprises 17 residues. Germline-derived CDR1 and CDR2 are SGHTA and FQGTGA. With 5 bases clipped from V and 5 bases from J, the junction kept 16 bases outside the gene matches.

The sample holds one count of this clone. The J gene is TRBJ2-7, the V gene TRBV5-1; no clear D. The CDR3 spans 12 residues. Germline-derived CDR1 and CDR2 are SGHRS and YFSETQ. Trimming pared 4 bases from V and 6 bases from J, leaving 11 bases between. CDR3 region: CASSPLRGEQYF. The CDR3 DNA sequence: TGCGCCAGCAGCCCCCTTCGCGGCGAGCAGTACTTC.

The gene calls are TRBV28 and TRBJ1-2, with 9 positions matching TRBD1. V was clipped by 5 bases and J by 8 bases; unmatched bases: 9. Germline loops: CDR1 MDHEN, CDR2 SYDVKM. The CDR3 loop spans 14 amino acids. In DNA form, the CDR3 reads TGTGCCAGCAGTCTAGGACAGGGGTCCTCCGGCTACACCTTC. This codes for CASSLGQGSSGYTF.

This chain uses TRBV2 with TRBJ1-5, with 8 bases that match TRBD1. The CDR3 extends over 17 amino acids. V shed 0 bases and J 6 bases; nucleotides not matched to a gene: 10. Germline lookup yields CDR1 SNHLY and CDR2 FYNNEI. CDR3 sequence: CASSEAIGQGWGQPQHF. CDR3 DNA: TGTGCCAGCAGTGAAGCGATCGGACAGGGCTGGGGTCAGCCCCAGCATTTT. Based on the CDR3 plus reference TRBV2 and TRBJ1-5, the full variable domain is EPEVTQTPSHQVTQMGQEVILRCVPISNHLYFYWYRQILGQKVEFLVSFYNNEISEKSEIFDDQFSVERPDGSNFTLKIRSTKLEDSAMYFCASSEAIGQGWGQPQHFGDGTRLSIL.

There are a few counts of this clone. The gene calls are TRBV7-9 and TRBJ2-7; TRBD2 matches at 9 bases. CDR1 is SEHNR, CDR2 FQNEAQ, per germline (reference sequence). The CDR3 sequence is 14 residues long. The trim removed 1 base at V and 6 bases at J, leaving 4 bases unmatched. The CDR3 DNA reads as TGTGCCAGCAGCTTAGGAGGAGCGGGGGGCGAGCAGTACTTC. Translation: CASSLGGAGGEQYF. The full variable domain, in which reference TRBV7-9 and TRBJ2-7 provide the parts outside the CDR3, is DTGVSQNPRHKITKRGQNVTFRCDPISEHNRLYWYRQTLGQGPEFLTYFQNEAQLEKSRLLSDRFSAERPKGSFSTLEIQRTEQGDSAMYLCASSLGGAGGEQYFGPGTRLTVT.

This chain connects TRBV27 to TRBJ2-7, with D possibly being TRBD1 (6 bases). The CDR3 spans 13 residues. V was shortened by 5 bases and J by 6 bases, with 14 bases between the two germline ends. Per germline, CDR1 MNHEY and CDR2 SMNVEV (reference sequence). CDR3 bases: TGTGCCAGCAGTGGAGTGACAGGTGGCGAGCAGTACTTC. This codes for CASSGVTGGEQYF.

This chain joins TRBV3-1 (or the pseudogene TRBV3-2) and TRBJ1-6; D gene ambiguous. This CDR3 is 13 amino acids long. Germline values: CDR1 LGHDT, CDR2 YNNKEL (reference sequence). Trimming cost V 0 bases and J 9 bases, with 6 bases left between them. The CDR3 DNA follows: TGTGCCAGCAGCCAAGAACCGGGTTCACCCCTCCACTTT. It yields the protein CASSQEPGSPLHF.

This rearrangement joins TRBV4-3 to TRBJ1-2, with D possibly being TRBD1 (5 bases). Germline CDR1 reads LGHNA; CDR2 reads YSLEER. The CDR3 has 15 residues. The V and J ends lost 4 bases and 3 bases respectively, with 15 bases between them. The CDR3: CASSPSGGRDYGYTF. CDR3 in DNA: TGCGCCAGCAGCCCCTCGGGGGGAAGGGACTATGGCTACACCTTC.

This chain links TRBV9 with TRBJ2-5; D uncertain. Germline V gives CDR1 SGDLS, CDR2 YYNGEE. The CDR3 totals 15 residues. The V and J ends lost 3 bases and 3 bases respectively, with 15 bases between them. The CDR3 protein is CASSERQAKEETQYF. Written as DNA, the CDR3 is TGTGCCAGCAGCGAAAGGCAGGCCAAGGAAGAGACCCAGTACTTC.

The chain carries TRBV11-2 and TRBJ1-2; 7 positions match TRBD1. CDR1 and CDR2 (germline): SGHAT, FQNNGV. This CDR3 has 16 amino acids. V gave up 7 bases and J gave up 8 bases; unmatched junction bases: 19. This CDR3 reads CASTGNRGSNSRGYTF. Here the CDR3 DNA reads TGTGCCAGCACCGGAAACAGGGGCTCCAACTCGAGGGGCTACACCTTC.

To note about this clone: No conserved phenylalanine or tryptophan ends this CDR3, so it is likely a read error. The limits of the CDR3 on the DNA are not certain, so only TCRdb's listed CDR3 is given. The gene calls are TRBV7-8 and TRBJ1-2; the table's D call, TRBD1, was not checked against the DNA. Germline V gene lookup returns CDR1 SGHVS and CDR2 FQNEAQ. With termini counted, the CDR3 has 15 amino acids. The CDR3 sequence: CASSLAGAVPHRLNI.

The V gene is TRBV12-3 or TRBV12-4, the J gene TRBJ1-2, with D hard to call. Trimming pared 0 bases from V and 8 bases from J, leaving 4 bases between. The CDR3 has 11 amino acids. The CDR3 reads CASSLAAGYTF. For the CDR3, the DNA is TGTGCCAGCAGTTTAGCTGCGGGCTACACCTTC.